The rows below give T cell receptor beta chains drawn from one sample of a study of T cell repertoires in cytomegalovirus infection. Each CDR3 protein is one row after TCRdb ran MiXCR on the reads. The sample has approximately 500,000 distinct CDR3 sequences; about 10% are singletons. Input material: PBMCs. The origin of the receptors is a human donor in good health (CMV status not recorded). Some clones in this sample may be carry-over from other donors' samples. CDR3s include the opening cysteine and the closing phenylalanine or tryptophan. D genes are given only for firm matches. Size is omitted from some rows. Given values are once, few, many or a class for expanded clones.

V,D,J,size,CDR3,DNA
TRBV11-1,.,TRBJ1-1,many,CASSLGFGNTEAFF,TGTGCCAGCTCCTTAGGGTTTGGGAACACTGAAGCTTTCTTT
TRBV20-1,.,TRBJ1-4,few,CSARMGGEKLFF,TGCAGTGCTAGGATGGGAGGGGAAAAACTGTTTTTT
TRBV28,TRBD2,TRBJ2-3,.,CASSETSGRRDTQYF,TGTGCCAGCAGTGAGACTAGCGGGAGAAGAGATACGCAGTATTTT
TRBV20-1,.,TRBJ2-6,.,CSARYSISGANVLTF,TGCAGTGCTAGATACAGTATCTCTGGGGCCAACGTCCTGACTTTC
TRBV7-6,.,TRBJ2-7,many,CASSLGTGRSYEQYF,TGTGCCAGCAGCTTAGGTACAGGCCGCTCCTACGAGCAGTACTTC
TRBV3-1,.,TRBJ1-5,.,CASSQGGSSNQPQHF,TGTGCCAGCAGCCAAGGGGGGAGTAGCAATCAGCCCCAGCATTTT
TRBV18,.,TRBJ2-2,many,CASSPKLASTGELFF,TGTGCCAGCTCACCAAAACTAGCAAGCACCGGGGAGCTGTTTTTT
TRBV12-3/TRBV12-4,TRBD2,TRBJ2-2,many,CASSLPSGRVETGELFF,TGTGCCAGCAGTCTCCCTAGCGGGAGAGTGGAAACCGGGGAGCTGTTTTTT
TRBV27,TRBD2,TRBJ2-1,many,CASSLRVGLADADNEQFF,TGTGCCAGCAGTTTAAGAGTAGGACTAGCGGATGCCGACAATGAGCAGTTCTTC
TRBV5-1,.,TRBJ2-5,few,CASIGTGGQETQYF,TGCGCCAGCATTGGGACCGGGGGCCAAGAGACCCAGTACTTC
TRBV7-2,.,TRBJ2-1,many,CASSTRLSDQFF,TGTGCCAGCAGCACGCGACTAAGCGATCAGTTCTTC
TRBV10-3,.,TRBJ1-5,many,CAITDGSNQPQHF,TGTGCCATCACTGACGGGAGCAATCAGCCCCAGCATTTT
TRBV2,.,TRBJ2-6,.,CATRTDSGANVLTF,TGTGCTACCCGGACAGACTCTGGGGCCAACGTCCTGACTTTC
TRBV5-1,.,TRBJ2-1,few,CASSLMAGDNEQFF,TGCGCCAGCAGCTTGATGGCAGGAGACAATGAGCAGTTCTTC
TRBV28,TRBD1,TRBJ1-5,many,CASSPPSGTGRNQPQHF,TGTGCCAGCAGTCCGCCCTCCGGGACAGGGCGCAATCAGCCCCAGCATTTT
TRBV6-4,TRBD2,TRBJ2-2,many,CASSDSSHSGSFNGELFF,TGTGCCAGCAGTGACTCGTCCCATAGCGGGAGTTTTAACGGGGAGCTGTTTTTT
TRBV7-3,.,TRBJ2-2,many,CASSLRVGAYTGELFF,TGTGCCAGCAGCTTAAGGGTGGGGGCCTACACCGGGGAGCTGTTTTTT
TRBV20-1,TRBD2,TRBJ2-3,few,CSARDPSGRKTDTQYF,TGCAGTGCTAGAGACCCTAGCGGGAGGAAGACAGATACGCAGTATTTT
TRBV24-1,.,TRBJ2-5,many,CATSAGRGAAETQYF,TGTGCCACCAGTGCCGGTAGGGGGGCAGCGGAGACCCAGTACTTC
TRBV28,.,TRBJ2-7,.,CASSSLGGASYEQYF,TGTGCCAGCAGTTCGTTAGGCGGGGCTTCCTACGAGCAGTACTTC
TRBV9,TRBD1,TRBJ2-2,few,CASSSPGTGVVGNTGELFF,TGTGCCAGCAGCTCCCCCGGGACAGGGGTTGTAGGAAACACCGGGGAGCTGTTTTTT
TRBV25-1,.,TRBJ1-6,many,CASSWQGRLGARSPLHF,TGTGCCAGCAGTTGGCAGGGGAGGCTAGGGGCTAGGTCACCCCTCCACTTT
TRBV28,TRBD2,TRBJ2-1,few,CASSLAGTSRFF,TGTGCCAGCAGTTTAGCGGGGACTAGCCGGTTCTTC
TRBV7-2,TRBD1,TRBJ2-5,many,CASSSDRVETQYF,TGTGCCAGCAGCTCCGACAGGGTAGAGACCCAGTACTTC
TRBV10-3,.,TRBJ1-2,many,CAISESPAALYGYTF,TGTGCCATCAGTGAGTCTCCCGCTGCACTGTATGGCTACACCTTC
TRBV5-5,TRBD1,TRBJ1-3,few,CASSPPPSTGAGNTIYF,TGTGCCAGCAGCCCGCCCCCGTCGACAGGGGCTGGAAACACCATATATTTT
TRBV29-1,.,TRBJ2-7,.,CSSIGATYEQYF,TGCAGCTCGATCGGGGCCACCTACGAGCAGTACTTC
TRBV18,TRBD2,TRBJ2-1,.,CASSPLISTSGYNEQFF,TGTGCCAGCTCACCACTGATCTCGACTAGCGGGTACAATGAGCAGTTCTTC
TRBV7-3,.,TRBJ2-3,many,CASSLGTLSTDTQYF,TGTGCCAGCAGCTTAGGGACACTCAGCACAGATACGCAGTATTTT
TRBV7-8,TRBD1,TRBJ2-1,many,CASSRTGAYNEQFF,TGTGCCAGCAGTCGGACAGGAGCCTACAATGAGCAGTTCTTC
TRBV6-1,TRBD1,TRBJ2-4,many,CASSPIGQGTLLAKNIQYF,TGTGCCAGCAGCCCCATCGGACAGGGGACGCTTCTAGCCAAAAACATTCAGTACTTC
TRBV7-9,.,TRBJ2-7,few,CASTRTATAYEQYF,TGTGCCAGCACTCGGACAGCTACGGCCTACGAGCAGTACTTC
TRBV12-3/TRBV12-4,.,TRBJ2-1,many,CASTERAGQYNEQFF,TGTGCCAGCACCGAAAGGGCGGGACAGTACAATGAGCAGTTCTTC
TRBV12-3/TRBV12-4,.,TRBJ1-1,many,CASSETPRLAFF,TGTGCCAGCAGCGAGACTCCACGTCTGGCTTTCTTT
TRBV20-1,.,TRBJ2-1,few,CSASRPDLSSYNEQFF,TGCAGTGCTAGTAGGCCAGACCTGAGCTCCTACAATGAGCAGTTCTTC
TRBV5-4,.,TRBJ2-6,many,CASSLPQRPMKPGANVLTF,TGTGCCAGCAGCTTACCCCAGAGGCCTATGAAACCTGGGGCCAACGTCCTGACTTTC
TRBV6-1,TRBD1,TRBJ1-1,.,CASSLTTGNTEAFF,TGTGCCAGCAGTCTTACGACAGGGAATACTGAAGCTTTCTTT
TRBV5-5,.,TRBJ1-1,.,CASSLRGDTEAFF,TGTGCCAGCAGCTTGCGCGGAGACACTGAAGCTTTCTTT
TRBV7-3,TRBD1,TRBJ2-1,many,CASSLNGQGAYNEQFF,TGTGCCAGCAGCTTAAATGGACAGGGCGCTTACAATGAGCAGTTCTTC
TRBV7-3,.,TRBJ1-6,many,CASSLGVGNSPLHF,TGTGCCAGCAGCTTGGGGGTTGGGAATTCACCCCTCCACTTT
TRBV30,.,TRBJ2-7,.,CAGTGKATSTYEQYF,TGTGCCGGTACGGGTAAGGCAACCTCCACCTACGAGCAGTACTTC
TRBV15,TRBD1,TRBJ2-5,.,CATSRTGAQETQYF,TGTGCCACCAGCAGGACAGGGGCCCAAGAGACCCAGTACTTC
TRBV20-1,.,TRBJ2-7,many,CSASEPGPHVYF,TGCAGTGCTAGCGAACCAGGTCCTCACGTGTACTTC
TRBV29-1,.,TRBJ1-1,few,CSAGEGFAEAFF,TGCAGCGCCGGGGAGGGGTTTGCTGAAGCTTTCTTT
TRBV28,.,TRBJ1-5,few,CAIDVGNQPQHF,TGTGCCATCGACGTGGGCAATCAGCCCCAGCATTTT
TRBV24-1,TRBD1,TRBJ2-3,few,CATGTGGRADTQYF,TGTGCCACCGGAACAGGGGGCAGGGCAGATACGCAGTATTTT
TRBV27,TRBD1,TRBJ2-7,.,CASSFGTGLQYF,TGTGCCAGCAGTTTCGGGACAGGGCTGCAGTACTTC
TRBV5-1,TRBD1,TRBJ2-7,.,CASSLVAQGASYEQYF,TGCGCCAGCAGCTTGGTAGCCCAGGGGGCTTCCTACGAGCAGTACTTC
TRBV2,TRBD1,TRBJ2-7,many,CASSPRTGGNEQYF,TGTGCCAGCAGTCCCAGGACAGGGGGCAACGAGCAGTACTTC
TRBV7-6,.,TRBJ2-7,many,CASSPAPARRGEQYF,TGTGCCAGCAGCCCTGCTCCGGCGCGGCGGGGCGAGCAGTACTTC